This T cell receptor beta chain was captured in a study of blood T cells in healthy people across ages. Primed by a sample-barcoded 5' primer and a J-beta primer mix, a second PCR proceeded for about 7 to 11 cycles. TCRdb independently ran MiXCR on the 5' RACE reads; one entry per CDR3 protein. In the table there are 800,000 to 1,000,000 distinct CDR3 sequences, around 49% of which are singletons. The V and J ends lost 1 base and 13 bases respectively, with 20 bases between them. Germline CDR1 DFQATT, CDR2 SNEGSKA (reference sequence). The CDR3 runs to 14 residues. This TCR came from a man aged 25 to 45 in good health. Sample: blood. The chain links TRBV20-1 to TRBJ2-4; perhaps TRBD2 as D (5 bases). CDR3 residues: CSARGVRAHGGQYF. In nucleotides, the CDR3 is TGCAGTGCTAGAGGCGTAAGGGCCCACGGCGGGCAGTACTTC.